The 3 T cell receptor beta chains below come from one sample, sequenced in a study of radiation and T cells in renal cell carcinoma. Regarding time point: blood 4 weeks post-SBRT, at nephrectomy. The treatment denotes: 15 Gy SBRT to primary tumor, nephrectomy 4 weeks later. Generated by immunoSEQ multiplex PCR, the TCRdb table keeps only in-frame clones and is missing some. The sample includes tens of thousands of clones, 60% to 85% of them seen just once. The sample in question was blood, obtained from a patient whose treatment included radiotherapy and nephrectomy. The receptors originated from a man aged 55-75 years with renal cell carcinoma.

The CDR3 loop is CASSARPAGQGFSDEQFF. The CDR3 coding sequence is TGTGCCAGCAGCGCCCGCCCCGCGGGACAGGGCTTTTCGGATGAGCAGTTCTTC. The V gene is TRBV7-2, the J gene TRBJ2-1; 9 bases line up with TRBD1. The length of the CDR3 is 18 residues. The V gene end was trimmed by 5 bases and the J gene end by 8 bases; junction bases not matched to a gene: 19. CDR1 SGHTA and CDR2 FQGNSA come from the germline V gene.

V and J are TRBV6-5 and TRBJ1-1, with D tentatively TRBD1 (6 bases). Trimming shortened V by 6 bases and J by 2 bases, and 13 bases separated the two germline ends. CDR1 is MNHEY and CDR2 is SVGAGI in the germline V gene. The CDR3 totals 14 residues. The CDR3 DNA reads TGTGCCAGCAGAGTGGGGGCTGGCAACACTGAAGCTTTCTTT. Translating it yields CASRVGAGNTEAFF.

The chain combines TRBV19 with TRBJ2-1; 10 nucleotides align to TRBD2. Trimming took 5 bases from V and 2 from J; bases not matched to a gene: 3. Germline CDR1 reads LNHDA; CDR2 reads SQIVND (reference sequence). The CDR3 consists of 15 residues. The CDR3 DNA reads as TGTGCCAGTAGTCAAAGCGGGGGGGCCTACAATGAGCAGTTCTTC. Translated: CASSQSGGAYNEQFF.